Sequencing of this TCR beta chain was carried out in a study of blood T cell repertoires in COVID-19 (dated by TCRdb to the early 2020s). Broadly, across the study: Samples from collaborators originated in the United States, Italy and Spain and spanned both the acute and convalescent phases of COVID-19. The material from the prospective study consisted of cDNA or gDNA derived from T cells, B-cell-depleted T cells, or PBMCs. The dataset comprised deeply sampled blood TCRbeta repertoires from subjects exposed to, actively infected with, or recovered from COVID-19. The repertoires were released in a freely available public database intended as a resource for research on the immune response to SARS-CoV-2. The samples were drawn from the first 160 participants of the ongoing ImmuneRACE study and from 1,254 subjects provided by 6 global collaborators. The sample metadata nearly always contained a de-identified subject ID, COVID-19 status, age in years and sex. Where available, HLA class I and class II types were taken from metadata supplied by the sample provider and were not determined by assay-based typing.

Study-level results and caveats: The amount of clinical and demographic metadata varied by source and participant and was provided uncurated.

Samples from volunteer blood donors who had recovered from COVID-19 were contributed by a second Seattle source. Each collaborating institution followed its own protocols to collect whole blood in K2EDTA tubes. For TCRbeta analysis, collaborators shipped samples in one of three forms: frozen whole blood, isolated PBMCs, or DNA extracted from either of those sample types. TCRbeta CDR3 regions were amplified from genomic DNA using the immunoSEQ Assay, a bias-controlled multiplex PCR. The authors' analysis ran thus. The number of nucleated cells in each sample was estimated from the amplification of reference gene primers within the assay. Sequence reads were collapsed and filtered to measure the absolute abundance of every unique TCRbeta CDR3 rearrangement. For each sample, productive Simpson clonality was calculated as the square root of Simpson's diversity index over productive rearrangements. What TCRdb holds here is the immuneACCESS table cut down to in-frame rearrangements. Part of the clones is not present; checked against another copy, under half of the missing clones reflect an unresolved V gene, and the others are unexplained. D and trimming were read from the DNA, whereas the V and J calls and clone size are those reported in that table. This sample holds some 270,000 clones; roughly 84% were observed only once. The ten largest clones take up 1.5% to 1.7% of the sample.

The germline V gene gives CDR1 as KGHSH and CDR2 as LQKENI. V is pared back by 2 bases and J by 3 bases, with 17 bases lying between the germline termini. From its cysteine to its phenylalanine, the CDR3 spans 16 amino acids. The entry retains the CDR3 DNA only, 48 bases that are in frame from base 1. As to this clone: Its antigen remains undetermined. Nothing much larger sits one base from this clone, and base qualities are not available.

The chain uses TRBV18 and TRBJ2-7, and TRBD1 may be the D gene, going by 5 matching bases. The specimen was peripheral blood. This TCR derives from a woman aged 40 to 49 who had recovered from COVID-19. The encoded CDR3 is CASSPRTTRWDYEQYF. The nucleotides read TGTGCCAGCTCACCAAGGACAACGCGGTGGGACTACGAGCAGTACTTC.